This TCR beta chain emerged from a study of cytomegalovirus exposure and HLA in healthy donors. In the case of this clone: The antigen remains undetermined. This sample also contains other DNA sequences that code for the same CDR3.

Study conclusions and caveats: Presence/absence analyses supposed approximately even sequencing depth among donors. V- and J-gene trimming of TCR beta was linked (in a later analysis) to a missense DCLRE1C variant.

The PCR made use of 60 Vbeta and 13 Jbeta primers. Here immunoSEQ multiplex PCR was the method, and the copy in TCRdb shows in-frame clones only, minus some. The table has 75,000 to 95,000 clones, around 77% seen once. CDR1 ENHRY and CDR2 SYGVKD come from the germline V gene. V dropped 5 bases and J dropped 4; count of bases not matched to a gene: 9. CDR3 length: 15 residues. The chain employs TRBV10-3 and TRBJ1-1; 8 nucleotides line up with TRBD1. The clonotype comes from a man aged 50-60 years in good health and CMV-seronegative. The sequenced sample was PBMCs. This chain's CDR3 is CAISFRGQKGTEAFF. The DNA of the CDR3 is TGTGCCATCAGTTTCAGGGGGCAGAAAGGCACTGAAGCTTTCTTT.